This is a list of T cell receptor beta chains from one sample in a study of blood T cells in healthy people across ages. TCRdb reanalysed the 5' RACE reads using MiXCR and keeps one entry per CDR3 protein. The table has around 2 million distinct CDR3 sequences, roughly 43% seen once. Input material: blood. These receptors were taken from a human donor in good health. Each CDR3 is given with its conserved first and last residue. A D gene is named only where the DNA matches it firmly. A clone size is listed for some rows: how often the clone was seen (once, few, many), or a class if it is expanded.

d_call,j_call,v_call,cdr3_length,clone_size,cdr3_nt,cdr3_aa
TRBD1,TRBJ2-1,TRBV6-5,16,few,TGTGCCAGCAGCCGCAACCGGGACAGGGGCTACAATGAGCAGTTCTTC,CASSRNRDRGYNEQFF
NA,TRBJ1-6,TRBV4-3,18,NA,TGCGCCAGCAGCCAAGATCTTTTCGGACAAGGAGAAAATTCATCCCTCCACTTT,CASSQDLFGQGENSSLHF
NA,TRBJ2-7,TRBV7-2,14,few,TGTGCCAGCAGCTTTAGAGGAAACTTCTACGAGCAGTACTTC,CASSFRGNFYEQYF
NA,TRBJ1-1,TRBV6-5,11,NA,TGTGCCAGCAGGAGGGGCGAGGCAGCTTTCTTT,CASRRGEAAFF
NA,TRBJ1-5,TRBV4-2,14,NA,TGTGCCAGCAGCCAGGACCACGGGTATCAGCCCCAGCATTTT,CASSQDHGYQPQHF
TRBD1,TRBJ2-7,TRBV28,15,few,TGTGCCAGCAGTTTTCTTACCGGGACAGACTACGAGCAGTACTTC,CASSFLTGTDYEQYF
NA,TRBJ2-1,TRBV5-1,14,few,TGCGCCAGCAGCCTTGAGAACACCGGTTTGCCGCAGTTCTTC,CASSLENTGLPQFF
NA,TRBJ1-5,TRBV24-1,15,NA,NA,CATSDFGQGSRRLHF
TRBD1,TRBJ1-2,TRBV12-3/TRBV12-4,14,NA,TGTGCCAGCAGGGGACAGGGGTACAGCTATGGCTACACCTTC,CASRGQGYSYGYTF
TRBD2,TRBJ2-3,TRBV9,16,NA,TGTGCCAGCAGCCCCCTAGCGGGGGCTGGCACAGATACGCAGTATTTT,CASSPLAGAGTDTQYF
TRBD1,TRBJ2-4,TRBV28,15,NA,TGTGCCAGCAGCCACCGGGACAGGGGTTTTTGGGAGCAGTACTTC,CASSHRDRGFWEQYF
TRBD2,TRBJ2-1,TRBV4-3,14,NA,TGCGCCAGCAGCCAAATTAGCGGGGAGAGTGAGCAGTTCTTC,CASSQISGESEQFF
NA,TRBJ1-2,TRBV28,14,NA,TGTGCCACTTACCGGTCGGGGGGGCCCCATGGCTACACCTTC,CATYRSGGPHGYTF
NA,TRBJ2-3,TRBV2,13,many,TGTGCCAGCAGTCCAGGGATCCGGGATACGCAGTATTTT,CASSPGIRDTQYF
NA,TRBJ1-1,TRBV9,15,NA,TGTGCCAGCAGCGTAGACAGCTCTATGAACACTGAAGCTTTCTTT,CASSVDSSMNTEAFF
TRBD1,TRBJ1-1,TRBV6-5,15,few,TGTGCCAGCACCTTAGACAGGGTGGGGAACACTGAAGCTTTCTTT,CASTLDRVGNTEAFF
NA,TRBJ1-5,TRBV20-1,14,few,TGCAGTGCTCCGACAGGCTCCCCCAATCAGCCCCAGCATTTT,CSAPTGSPNQPQHF
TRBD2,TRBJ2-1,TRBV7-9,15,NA,TGTGCCAGCAGATCCTGGACTAGCGGGAACAATGAGCAGTTCTTC,CASRSWTSGNNEQFF
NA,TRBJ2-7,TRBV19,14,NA,TGTGCCAGTAGTAGGGGGAGTATGCTGAACGAGCAGTACTTC,CASSRGSMLNEQYF
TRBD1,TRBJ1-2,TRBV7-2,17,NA,TGTGCCAGCAGCTTAGGGCAGGGACAGGGGGCAGATCTTGGCTACACCTTC,CASSLGQGQGADLGYTF
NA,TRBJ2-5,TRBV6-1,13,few,TGTGCCAGCAGTGAAATGGGGGGAGAGACCCAGTACTTC,CASSEMGGETQYF
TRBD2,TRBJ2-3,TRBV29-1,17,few,TGCAGCGTTGCTGGTGCGGGGATCCGGACTAGCGGGGGACTCGAGTATTTT,CSVAGAGIRTSGGLEYF
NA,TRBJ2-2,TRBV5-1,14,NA,TGCGCCAGCAGCTCGCGAGCGAACACCGGGGAGCTGTTTTTT,CASSSRANTGELFF
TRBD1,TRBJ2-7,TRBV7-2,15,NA,TGTGCCAGCAGGCGACTCGGGACAGACGCCAGCGAGCAGTACTTC,CASRRLGTDASEQYF
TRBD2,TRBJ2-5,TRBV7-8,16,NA,TGTGCCAGCAGCTTAGATCCCCGGGGGGGCCAAGAGACCCAGTACTTC,CASSLDPRGGQETQYF
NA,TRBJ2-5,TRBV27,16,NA,TGTGCCAGCAGTTTATTCAGACTAGGTGGGCAGGAGACCCAGTACTTC,CASSLFRLGGQETQYF
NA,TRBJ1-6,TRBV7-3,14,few,TGTGCCAGCAGCTCCGGGATCGCTAATTCACCCCTCCACTTT,CASSSGIANSPLHF
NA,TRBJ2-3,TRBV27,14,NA,TGTGCCAGCAGTGTCATGGAAGAGGCGGATACGCAGTATTTT,CASSVMEEADTQYF
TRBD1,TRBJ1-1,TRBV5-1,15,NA,TGCGCCAGCAGCTTACGGACAGGGACGGTCACTGAAGCTTTCTTT,CASSLRTGTVTEAFF
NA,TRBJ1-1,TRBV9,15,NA,TGTGCCAGCAGCGGGATGGACAAAATGAACGCTGAAGCTTTCTTT,CASSGMDKMNAEAFF
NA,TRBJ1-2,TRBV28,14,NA,TGTGCCAGCAGTCCGCCCGGGGAGCGTGGCGGCTACACCTTC,CASSPPGERGGYTF
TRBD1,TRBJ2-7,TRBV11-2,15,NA,TGTGCCAGCAGCTTCACCGGGACAGGGGACTACGAGCAGTACTTC,CASSFTGTGDYEQYF
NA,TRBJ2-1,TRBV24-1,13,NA,TGTGCCACCAGTGAGAATTCCTACAATGAGCAGTTCTTC,CATSENSYNEQFF
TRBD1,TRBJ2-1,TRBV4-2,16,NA,TGTGCCAGCGGCCCTAGTCCGGGACAGCTGAACAATGAGCAGTTCTTC,CASGPSPGQLNNEQFF
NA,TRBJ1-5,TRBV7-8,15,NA,TGTGCCAGCAGCTTTAGGGCGGGAGGCAATCAGCCCCAGCATTTT,CASSFRAGGNQPQHF
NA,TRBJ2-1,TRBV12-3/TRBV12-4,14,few,TGTGCCAGCAGTTTGCATAGGCAGTCGCTTGAGCAGTTCTTC,CASSLHRQSLEQFF
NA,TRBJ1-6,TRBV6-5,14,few,TGTGCCAGCAGACCGACCGCAAAAAATTCACCCCTCCACTTT,CASRPTAKNSPLHF
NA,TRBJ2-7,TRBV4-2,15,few,TGTGCCAGCAGCCAAGGCCTAATTCTATCCTACGAGCAGTACTTC,CASSQGLILSYEQYF
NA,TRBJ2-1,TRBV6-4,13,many,TGTGCCAGCAGTGTAACTAGCCTGGGTGAGCAGTTCTTC,CASSVTSLGEQFF
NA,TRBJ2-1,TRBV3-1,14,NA,TGTGCCAGCAGCCAAGGGCAGTCCCAAGAGACCCAGTTCTTC,CASSQGQSQETQFF
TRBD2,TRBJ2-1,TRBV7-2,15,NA,TGTGCCAGCAGCTCCAACGGGGGGGGCGACTATGAGCAGTTCTTC,CASSSNGGGDYEQFF
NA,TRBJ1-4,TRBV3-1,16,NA,TGTGCCAGCAGCCAAGACGGGCAGGGCGCTCGGGAAAAACTGTTTTTT,CASSQDGQGAREKLFF
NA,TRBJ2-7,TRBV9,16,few,TGTGCCAGCAGCGTCACATCCACGACTGGGGCCTACGAGCAGTACTTC,CASSVTSTTGAYEQYF
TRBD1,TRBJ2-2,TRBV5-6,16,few,TGTGCCAGCAGCTACGAGACAGGGGGCGACACCGGGGAGCTGTTTTTT,CASSYETGGDTGELFF
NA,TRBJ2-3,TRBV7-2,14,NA,TGTGCCAGCAGCTGGGGGGGGCAGTCAGATACGCAGTATTTT,CASSWGGQSDTQYF
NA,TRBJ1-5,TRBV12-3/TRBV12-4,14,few,TGTGCCAGCAGGACCTCCCATGTTAGTCAGCCCCAGCATTTT,CASRTSHVSQPQHF
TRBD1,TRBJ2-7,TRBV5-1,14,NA,TGCGCCAGCAGCTTTGTGGGACAGACCTACGAGCAGTACTTC,CASSFVGQTYEQYF
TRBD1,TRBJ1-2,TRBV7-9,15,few,TGTGCCAGCAGCTTAGCCCGGGACAGATTCTATGGCTACACCTTC,CASSLARDRFYGYTF
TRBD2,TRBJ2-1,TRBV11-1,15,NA,TGTGCCAGCGCACAGACTAGCGGGCGTACCGCTGAGCAGTTCTTC,CASAQTSGRTAEQFF
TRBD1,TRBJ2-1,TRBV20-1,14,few,TGCAGTGCTAGGTTCGGGACAGCTGTCGGTGAGCAGTTCTTC,CSARFGTAVGEQFF
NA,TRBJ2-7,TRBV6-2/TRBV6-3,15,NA,TGTGCCAGCAGTGACATCTCAGAGGATACCTACGAGCAGTACTTC,CASSDISEDTYEQYF
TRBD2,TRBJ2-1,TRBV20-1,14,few,TGCAGTGCTAGAGATGGAGCGGGGTTAAATCAGCAGTTCTTC,CSARDGAGLNQQFF
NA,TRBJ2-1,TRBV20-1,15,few,TGCAGTGCTAGCGTGGAAACCGGATTCTACAATGAGCAGTTCTTC,CSASVETGFYNEQFF
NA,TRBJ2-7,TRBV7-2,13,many,TGTGCCAGCAGCTTAGGACGGGACTTCGAGCAGTACTTC,CASSLGRDFEQYF
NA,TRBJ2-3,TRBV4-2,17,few,TGTGCCAGCAGCCAAGAGGCCCCGACGGGGAGCACAGATACGCAGTATTTT,CASSQEAPTGSTDTQYF
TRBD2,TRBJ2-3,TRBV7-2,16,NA,TGTGCCAGCAGCTTAATCGGGGGGGCTAACCCAGATACGCAGTATTTT,CASSLIGGANPDTQYF
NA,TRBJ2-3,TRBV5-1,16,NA,TGCGCCAGCAGCTCCGCAGGCCCCCGAGGGGCAGATACGCAGTATTTT,CASSSAGPRGADTQYF
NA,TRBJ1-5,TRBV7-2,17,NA,TGTGCCAGCAGCCGGGGGGCCGACATGGGGAGCAATCAGCCCCAGCATTTT,CASSRGADMGSNQPQHF
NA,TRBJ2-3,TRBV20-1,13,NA,TGCAGTGCTAGATCGGCTCGGGGAGATACGCAGTATTTT,CSARSARGDTQYF